This T cell receptor (beta chain) is from a study of cytomegalovirus exposure and HLA in healthy donors (dated by TCRdb to 2016 to 2017). With regard to the full study: An earlier analysis of under 600 of the donors reported roughly 300 Gb of sequence data and around 110 million unique TCR beta sequences from roughly 180 million T cells. Roughly 300 gigabases of sequencing data and around 87 million unique TCR sequences were included in an early release covering around 600 HLA-typed donors. Among the approximately 400 genotyped donors, roughly 80% belonged to the genetic ancestry cluster associated with self-reported Caucasian donors. The aim of the study was to test whether cataloging public T cell receptors could identify signatures of past pathogen exposure. The T cell repertoires of some 700 subjects were profiled by immunosequencing and related to cytomegalovirus serostatus. Along with the roughly 700-subject first cohort, a separate validation cohort of around 120 different subjects was used. High-throughput TCR immunosequencing, statistical association of individual TCRs with disease status, and machine learning were combined to predict cytomegalovirus infection status. A later analysis re-examined previously published TCR beta repertoires from about 670 donors and added high-resolution HLA genotyping to investigate patterns of TCR occurrence. Rather than using new phenotypic data, the later analysis identified candidate immune exposures from TCR beta sequences and from how often those sequences occurred across donors. To decide whether each TCR beta V gene segment behaved as functional or pseudogenic, an earlier analysis of approximately 600 of the donors relied on high-throughput TCR beta sequencing. Donor age, sex, ethnicity and CMV serostatus were collected together with the repertoire data. A later genetic analysis used genome-wide SNP genotypes for about 55% of the 666 donors, treating that subset as a discovery cohort. All discovery cohort repertoires had been generated using a single sequencing platform. HLA typing covered class I and class II loci at four-digit resolution. The number of typed donors differed by locus: roughly 629-640 for A, B, C, DRB1 and DQB1; approximately 540 for DQA1; some 610 for DPA1; and around 490 for DPB1. Four to six DR-DQ haplotypes were handled as single units for association and clustering, since linkage in the cohort was strong. Among around 400 genotyped donors of the cohort, an average of around 240,000 unique TCR beta nucleotide sequences were sequenced per donor, around 20% of them non-productive. The research as a whole found: Immune exposure information for the cohort was limited to CMV serostatus. The study gave a list of over 150 TCR beta chains associated with cytomegalovirus. A further reported finding was that TCR beta sequences accurately predicted the HLA-A and HLA-B alleles for most subjects in the first cohort. Only TCR beta chains were sequenced in this cohort, and the absence of alpha or paired-chain data limited detectable features. Cytomegalovirus status was reported to be diagnosed by the classifier with high specificity and sensitivity in both the original and validation cohorts. Assigning TCR associations to individual alleles was difficult when HLA alleles, especially DR and DQ, strongly co-occurred. In a later analysis, most CMV-associated TCR beta chains were found to appear HLA-restricted, with HLA associations seemingly driven largely by CMV exposure. In a later genetic analysis, a missense DCLRE1C variant was associated with V-gene and J-gene trimming of TCR beta chains, and the association was replicated in an independent cohort. It was suggested by the authors that the approach could potentially be generalized to other disease states and immunological phenotypes. A later genetic analysis reported fewer N-insertions in productive TCRs among donors in an Asian-associated ancestry cluster than the roughly 700-donor mean. Linkage disequilibrium might explain the correlated functional status among segregating V segments, but an unknown experimental factor could not be excluded. Some IMGT-functional V segments, including TRBV6-2 and TRBV6-3, could not be distinguished by the 87-base-pair reads and were therefore excluded. A cluster of highly shared sequence variants was judged likely to represent a technical artifact of the sequencing pipeline. Broadly in line with IMGT annotations, most TCR beta V segments showed up in productive rearrangements about 87% or about 30% of the time in an earlier analysis of a few hundred of the donors. According to a later analysis, TCR association rates differed among HLA loci, with DRB1 alleles showing the most associated TCRs and HLA-C alleles showing the fewest. A later analysis found that HLA-associated TCR beta chains were more clonally expanded and had lower generation probabilities than equally common non-associated chains. While some public TCRs were present in many individuals, most TCR sequences turned up only very rarely across donors. A few of the identified cytomegalovirus-associated TCR beta chains were confirmed in vitro to be specific for cytomegalovirus antigens. Roughly uniform sequencing depth across donors was assumed in presence/absence analyses, although this assumption may not hold. Several of the top co-occurrence clusters appeared to be linked to parvovirus B19, influenza, CMV and Epstein-Barr virus, according to a later analysis. Approximately 16 rarely observed V segments, including chromosome 9 orphons, were excluded from the earlier analysis of almost 600 of the donors because counts were too low. A later analysis associated about 17,000 TCR beta sequences with specific HLA alleles at a false discovery rate of 0.05. Because HLA typing was missing for some donors at each locus, association tests included only the typed subset.

CDR3 length: 18 amino acids, cysteine to phenylalanine. Only CDR3 DNA remains: 54 bases, in frame from the first base. In total, roughly 670 healthy bone marrow donors made up the cohort. At the time of sampling, all cohort members were nominally healthy, though unrecorded immune exposures were likely present. The donor tested CMV seronegative and was one of the 352 seronegative cohort members. Every donor gave a peripheral blood sample, and the peripheral blood mononuclear cells from that sample were used for TCR beta sequencing. The Qiagen DNeasy Blood Extraction Kit was used to extract genomic DNA from the blood cell samples. Points on this clone: It has no known antigen specificity. The input lacks base qualities; no much larger clone sits a single base away.

Library generation was performed with the immunoSEQ multiplex PCR assay. The multiplex PCR relied on a mix of 60 forward primers for TCR Vbeta segments and 13 reverse primers for TCR Jbeta segments. The CDR3 region of rearranged TCR beta genes was amplified from genomic DNA with a multiplex PCR assay. On the Illumina HiSeq System, the amplified TCR beta libraries were sequenced as 87-base-pair reads. In the authors' own workflow: A later analysis counted about 80 million unique TCR beta chains across the 640 or so repertoires, and some 11 million of these chains were shared by at least two donors. To remove PCR and sequencing errors, raw reads were error-corrected and collapsed into unique sequences using a nearest-neighbor algorithm that merged closely related sequences. To assign V, D and J gene segments, CDR3 sequences were aligned to IMGT reference sequences. Each retained sequence needed at least a six-nucleotide match to both a V gene segment and a J gene segment. A rearrangement counted as productive if the CDR3 had no stop codons and remained in frame with V and J, and every other rearrangement counted as non-productive. CDR3 was defined by IMGT convention, running from the second conserved V-encoded cysteine to the conserved J-encoded phenylalanine. In an earlier analysis of around 540 of the donors, sequences lacking an unambiguous match to a single V gene segment were excluded. An earlier analysis of approximately 590 of the donors called V segments functional above 56.7% productive rearrangements and segregating when the between-donor standard deviation exceeded 5%. A statistical classification framework was developed to diagnose cytomegalovirus status using the catalog of TCR beta chain sequences. In a later analysis, V and J genes were assigned by comparing TCR nucleotide sequences against IMGT/GENE-DB human TR gene sequences. Using the TCRdist pipeline, a later analysis assigned CDR3 sequences along with most-parsimonious VDJ recombination scenarios. In a later analysis, each TCR beta chain was defined by its CDR3 amino acid sequence together with its V-gene family, and reads lacking a unique V-gene family were excluded. In a later analysis, nearly 600 highly shared, low-generation-probability nucleotide sequences were removed to address suspected cross-contamination and a sequencing artifact. A later analysis calculated a clonal expansion index for each public chain from normalized within-repertoire ranks of inferred template counts. A later analysis computed generation probabilities with a VDJ recombination model fitted to out-of-frame rearrangements, and checked the results against IGoR. Hypergeometric tests were used in a later analysis to score TCR-TCR, TCR-HLA and TCR-CMV co-occurrence, with a repertoire-size bias correction applied to the TCR pairs. False discovery rates were estimated in a later analysis by permuting HLA or CMV assignments 20 times. A later analysis grouped co-occurring TCRs with DBSCAN, adding TCRdist sequence similarity when clustering within HLA-allele-positive subsets. Repertoires with fewer than 30,000 or more than 120,000 public chains, plus five repertoires with anomalous nucleotide sharing, were excluded from co-occurrence clustering. Sourced from immuneACCESS, this table was stored by TCRdb with only in-frame sequences that have V and J called. A share of the clones is absent; for the studies checked, an unresolved V gene accounts for under half, and the remainder has no known explanation. V, J and clone size derive from that table, while D and trimming were established from the DNA sequence. This sample lists 120,000 to 150,000 clones; roughly four fifths were detected once. The ten biggest clones cover 3% to 4% of the sample.

The receptor comes from a male donor in good health and CMV-seronegative. The sample consisted of PBMCs. The V and J segments used are TRBV12-1 and TRBJ2-7; TRBD1 is the table's D call and was not checked against the DNA. TRBV12-1 is an annotated pseudogene. The CDR3 reads CASSLLKKERQPSYEQYF. The nucleotide sequence is TGTGCCAGCAGCTTACTAAAAAAAGAGCGACAGCCCTCCTACGAGCAGTACTTC.